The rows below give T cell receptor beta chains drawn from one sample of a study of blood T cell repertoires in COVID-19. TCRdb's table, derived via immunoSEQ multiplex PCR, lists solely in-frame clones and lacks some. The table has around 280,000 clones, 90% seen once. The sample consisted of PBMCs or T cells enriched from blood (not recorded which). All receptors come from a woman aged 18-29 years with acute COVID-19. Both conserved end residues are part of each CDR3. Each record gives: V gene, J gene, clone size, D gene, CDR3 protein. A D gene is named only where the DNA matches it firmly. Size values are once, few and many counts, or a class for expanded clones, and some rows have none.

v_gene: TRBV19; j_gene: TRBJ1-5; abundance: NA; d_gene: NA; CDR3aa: CASTTVYSNQPQHF
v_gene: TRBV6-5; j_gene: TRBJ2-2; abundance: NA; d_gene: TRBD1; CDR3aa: CASGTGTNTGELFF
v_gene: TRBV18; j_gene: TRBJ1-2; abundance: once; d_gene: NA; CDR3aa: CASSPPGLHYGYTF
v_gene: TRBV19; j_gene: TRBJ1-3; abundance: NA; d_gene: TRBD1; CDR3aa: CASTVTGGISGNTIYF
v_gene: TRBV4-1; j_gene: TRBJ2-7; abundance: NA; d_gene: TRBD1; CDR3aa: CASSPGQGPTYEQYF
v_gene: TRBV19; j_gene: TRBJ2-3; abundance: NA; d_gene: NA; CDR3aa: CASSIGLPTDTQYF
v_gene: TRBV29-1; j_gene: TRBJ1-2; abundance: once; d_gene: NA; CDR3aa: CSVVSADYGYTF
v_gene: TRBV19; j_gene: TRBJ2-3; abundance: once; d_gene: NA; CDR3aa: CASSPETGSATDTQYF
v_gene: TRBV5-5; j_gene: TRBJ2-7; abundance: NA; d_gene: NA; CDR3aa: CASSLLGGAYEQYF
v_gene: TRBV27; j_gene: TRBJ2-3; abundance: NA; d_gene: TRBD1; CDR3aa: CASIRDRGSDTQYF
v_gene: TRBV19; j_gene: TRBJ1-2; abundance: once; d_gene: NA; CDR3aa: CASNRGEGGYTF
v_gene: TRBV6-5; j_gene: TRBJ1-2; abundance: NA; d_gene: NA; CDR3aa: CASSYEGDTF
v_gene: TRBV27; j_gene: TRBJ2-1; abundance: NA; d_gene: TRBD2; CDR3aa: CASSLRLAENHNEQFF
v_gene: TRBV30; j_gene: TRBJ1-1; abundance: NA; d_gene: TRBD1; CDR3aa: CAWSALQGDKGEAFF
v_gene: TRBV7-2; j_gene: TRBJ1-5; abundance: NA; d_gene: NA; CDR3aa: CASSPREGNQPQHF
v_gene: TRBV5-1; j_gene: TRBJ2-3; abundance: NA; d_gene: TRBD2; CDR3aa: CASSRGVDTQYF
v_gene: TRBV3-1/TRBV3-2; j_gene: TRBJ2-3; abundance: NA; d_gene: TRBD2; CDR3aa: CASSQVFQTSGADTQYF
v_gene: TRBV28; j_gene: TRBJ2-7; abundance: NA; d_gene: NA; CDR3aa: CASSYGSSYEQYF
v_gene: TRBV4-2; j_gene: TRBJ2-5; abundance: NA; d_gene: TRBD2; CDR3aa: CASSQGLAGGPETQYF
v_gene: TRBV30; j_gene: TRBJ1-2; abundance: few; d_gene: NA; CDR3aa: CAWGRGYGYTF
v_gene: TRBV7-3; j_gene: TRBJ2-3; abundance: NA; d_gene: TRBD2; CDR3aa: CASSFAGVDPSTDTQYF
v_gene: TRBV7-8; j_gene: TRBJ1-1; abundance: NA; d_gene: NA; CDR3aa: CASSLANPTYNTEAFF
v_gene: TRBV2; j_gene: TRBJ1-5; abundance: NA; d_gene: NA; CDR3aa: CASSELGARQPQHF
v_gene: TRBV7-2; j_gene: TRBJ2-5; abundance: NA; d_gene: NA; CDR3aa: CASSFGRLETQYF
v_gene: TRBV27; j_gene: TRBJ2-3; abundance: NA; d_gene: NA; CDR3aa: CASAPQVVADTQYF
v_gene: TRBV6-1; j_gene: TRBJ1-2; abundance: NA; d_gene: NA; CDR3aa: CASSEAPGLGYTF